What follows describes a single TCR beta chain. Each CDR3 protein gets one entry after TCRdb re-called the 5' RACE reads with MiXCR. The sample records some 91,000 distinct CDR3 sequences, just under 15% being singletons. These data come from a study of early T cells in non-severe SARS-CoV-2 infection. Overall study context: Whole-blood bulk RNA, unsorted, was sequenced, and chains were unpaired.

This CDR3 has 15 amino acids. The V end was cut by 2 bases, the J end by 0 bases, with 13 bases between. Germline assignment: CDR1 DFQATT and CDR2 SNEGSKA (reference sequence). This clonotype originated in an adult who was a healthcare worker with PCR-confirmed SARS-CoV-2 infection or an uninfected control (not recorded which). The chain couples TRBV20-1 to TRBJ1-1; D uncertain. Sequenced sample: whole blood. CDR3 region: CSARNRRVMNTEAFF. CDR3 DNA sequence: TGCAGTGCTAGAAACCGGCGAGTTATGAACACTGAAGCTTTCTTT.